These T cell receptor beta chains were read from a single sample in a study of identical twins. TCRdb itself ran the 5' RACE reads through MiXCR, one entry per CDR3 protein. The sample has around 530,000 distinct CDR3 sequences; 13% to 15% are singletons. These data are also associated with another study on yellow fever vaccine responses in identical twins.

The specimen was CD4+ T cells sorted from blood. Receptor source: a woman aged 18-29 years in good health. CDR3s leave out the opening cysteine and the closing phenylalanine or tryptophan.

j_call v_call cdr3_aa
TRBJ2-5 TRBV5-6 ASSLGLAEQETQY
TRBJ1-4 TRBV3-1 ASSQEGIDEKLF
TRBJ2-1 TRBV7-2 ASSLTEGGYNEQF
TRBJ2-7 TRBV18 ASSPGQTSYEQY
TRBJ1-2 TRBV10-3 AISESTQGWSSDGYT
TRBJ2-5 TRBV28 ASSLGQGYETQY
TRBJ1-6 TRBV7-6 ASSRRQGFNSPLH
TRBJ2-6 TRBV9 ASSVEGRVRPGANVLT
TRBJ1-1 TRBV6-5 ASSSGQVRTEAF
TRBJ2-7 TRBV7-9 ASSWDFSGRSYEQY
TRBJ2-1 TRBV20-1 SAREAAKVGNEQF
TRBJ1-1 TRBV20-1 SARRNDLGQGAREAF
TRBJ2-2 TRBV20-1 SAQGLNGELF
TRBJ2-7 TRBV2 ASKTEADGYEQY
TRBJ1-2 TRBV7-9 ASNKGGPNYGYT
TRBJ2-3 TRBV12-3/TRBV12-4 ASSFSGGKTDTQY
TRBJ1-2 TRBV5-1 ASSLAEGGYGYT
TRBJ2-5 TRBV29-1 SVEILQTNWETQY
TRBJ1-3 TRBV12-3/TRBV12-4 ASSSHGQGSGNTIY
TRBJ2-7 TRBV6-2/TRBV6-3 ASSQEGKGTSGRYEQY
TRBJ2-1 TRBV2 ASSITWARNEQF
TRBJ2-1 TRBV29-1 SARDREAYNEQF
TRBJ2-2 TRBV24-1 ATSDLGQGHTGELF
TRBJ2-3 TRBV24-1 ATSGRSGGGTDTQY
TRBJ1-1 TRBV7-9 ASSNTDRVIGEAF
TRBJ2-7 TRBV4-1 ASKGWSSYEQY